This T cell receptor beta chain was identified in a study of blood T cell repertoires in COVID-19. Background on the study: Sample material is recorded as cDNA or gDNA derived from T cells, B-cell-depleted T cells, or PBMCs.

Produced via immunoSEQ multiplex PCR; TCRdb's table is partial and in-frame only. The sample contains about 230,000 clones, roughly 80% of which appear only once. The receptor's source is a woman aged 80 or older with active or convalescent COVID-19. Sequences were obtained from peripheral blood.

In DNA form, the CDR3 reads TGTGCCAGCAGCTTCAACTCCTACAATGAGCAGTTCTTC. Its protein is CASSFNSYNEQFF. The rearrangement uses TRBV7-2 and TRBJ2-1, with D unresolved. The ends were cut back, 3 bases at V and 0 bases at J, with 3 bases in the middle. The CDR3 has 13 residues. Germline lookup yields CDR1 SGHTA and CDR2 FQGNSA.